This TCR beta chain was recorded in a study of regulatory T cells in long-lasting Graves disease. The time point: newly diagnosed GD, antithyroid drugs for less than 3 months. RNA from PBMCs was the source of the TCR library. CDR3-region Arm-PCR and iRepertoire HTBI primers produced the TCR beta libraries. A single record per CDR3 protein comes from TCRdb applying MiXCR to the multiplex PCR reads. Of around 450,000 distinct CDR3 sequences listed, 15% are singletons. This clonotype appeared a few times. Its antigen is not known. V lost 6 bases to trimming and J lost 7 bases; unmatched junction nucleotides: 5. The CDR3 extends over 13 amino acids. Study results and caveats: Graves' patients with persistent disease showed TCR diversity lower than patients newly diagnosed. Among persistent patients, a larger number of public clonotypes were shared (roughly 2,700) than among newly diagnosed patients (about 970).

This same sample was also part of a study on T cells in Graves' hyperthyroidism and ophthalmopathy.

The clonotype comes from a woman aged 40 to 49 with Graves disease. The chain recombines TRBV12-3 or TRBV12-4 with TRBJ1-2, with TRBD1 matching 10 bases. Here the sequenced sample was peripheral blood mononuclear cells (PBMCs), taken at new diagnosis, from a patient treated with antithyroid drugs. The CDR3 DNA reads TGTGCCAGCAGGCCGACAGGGGGCTCTGGCTACACCTTC. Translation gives CASRPTGGSGYTF.